Below, 19 T cell receptor beta chains from the same sample are listed, as sequenced in a study of regulatory T cells in long-lasting Graves disease. Time point defined: persistent/refractory GD, antithyroid drugs over 5 years with positive TRAb. Extracted PBMC RNA gave rise to the TCR library. Arm-PCR of CDR3 regions and iRepertoire HTBI primers were used to build TCR beta libraries. TCRdb fed the multiplex PCR reads into MiXCR, producing one record per CDR3 protein. Of 450,000 or so distinct CDR3 sequences in the sample, less than 25% were seen once. The specimen comprised peripheral blood mononuclear cells (PBMCs), sampled when the disease was refractory, from a patient treated with antithyroid drugs. These receptors all come from a female donor with Graves disease.

This clonotype appeared many times. The chain carries TRBV6-1 and TRBJ2-5; 10 nucleotides agree with TRBD1. The CDR3 totals 19 residues. Germline CDR1 is MNHNS and CDR2 is SASEGT. J was trimmed by 2 bases and V by 6 bases; bases with no gene match: 18. The chain's CDR3 is CASSHPPGQGIHPQETQYF. CDR3 nucleotide sequence: TGTGCCAGCAGCCACCCCCCGGGACAGGGGATTCACCCACAAGAGACCCAGTACTTC.

In regard to this clonotype: Given a much more abundant clone one base away, this may be a read error. The J gene is TRBJ1-1, the V gene TRBV29-1; D is uncertain. The CDR3 contains 12 residues. Per the germline V gene, CDR1 is SQVTM and CDR2 is ANQGSEA. V lost 3 bases and J lost 1, with 6 bases in between. The CDR3 coding sequence is TGCAGCGTTGAGCCGGGGAACACTGAAGCTTTCTTT. This gives the protein CSVEPGNTEAFF.

With respect to this clonotype: A much larger clone differs by one base, so this may be a read error. V is TRBV10-3 and J is TRBJ2-5; D tentatively reads TRBD1 or TRBD2 (5 bases each). The closer fit of TRBJ2-7 to the DNA end suggests the J call may be wrong. The CDR3 runs 14 residues. Germline CDR1 is ENHRY and CDR2 is SYGVKD. DNA for the CDR3: TGTGCCATCGGTGATGAGGGGAATATCTACGAGCAGTACTTC. Residues: CAIGDEGNIYEQYF.

This clonotype came up a few times. The junction and the germline gene differ at one end; a read error may be behind it. This chain links TRBV11-3 with TRBJ2-7; the D call may be TRBD1 or TRBD2 (5 bases each). Per the germline V gene, CDR1 is SGHNT and CDR2 is YENEEA. This CDR3 has 13 residues. CDR3 DNA: TGTGTCAGCAGCTTAGGGACCGCGGGCGAGCAGTACTTC. This encodes CVSSLGTAGEQYF.

The rearrangement joins TRBV28 to TRBJ2-7; no firm D call. Between the trimmed V and J ends, which lost 5 bases and 6 bases, there was a span of 20 bases. Germline CDR1 reads MDHEN; CDR2 reads SYDVKM. There are 15 residues in the CDR3. CDR3 coding DNA: TGTGCCAGCAGTCCCACTGGTGGTCGTCCCCCCGAGCAGTACTTC. Translating gives CASSPTGGRPPEQYF.

This clonotype has a single count. The rearrangement links TRBV14 to TRBJ2-7; maybe TRBD1 (5 bases). V shed 0 bases and J shed 0 bases, with 21 bases lying between them. Germline CDR1 is SGHDN and CDR2 is FVKESK. This CDR3 has 19 amino acids. CDR3 in amino acids: CASSQDYGRVADSSYEQYF. The CDR3 bases are TGTGCCAGCAGCCAAGATTACGGCCGCGTCGCCGACAGCTCCTACGAGCAGTACTTC.

The gene calls are TRBV6-2 or TRBV6-3 and TRBJ2-4, with a weak D call TRBD2 (6 bases). The germline gives CDR1 MNHEY, CDR2 SVGEGT. The CDR3 runs 17 residues. V shed 0 bases and J shed 5 bases, with 17 bases lying between them. Here the CDR3 DNA reads TGTGCCAGCAGTTACTCGATGGGGGGATGGAAGGAAAACATTCAGTACTTC. Translating it yields CASSYSMGGWKENIQYF.

This clonotype was detected many times. V gene TRBV6-1 combines with J gene TRBJ2-7; D is undetermined. V was cut by 5 bases and J by 2 bases, with 10 bases left in between. Germline V gene lookup returns CDR1 MNHNS and CDR2 SASEGT. This CDR3 has 13 amino acids. The CDR3 loop is CASSNSAPYEQYF. DNA for the CDR3: TGTGCCAGCAGTAACAGCGCACCCTACGAGCAGTACTTC.

This clonotype was seen repeatedly, ten times or more. V and J are TRBV20-1 and TRBJ2-7, with D maybe TRBD2 (6 bases). From germline, CDR1 is DFQATT and CDR2 SNEGSKA (reference sequence). The CDR3 contains 14 residues. Trimming left V 6 bases short and J 3 bases short, with 18 bases between. The chain's CDR3 is CSARDSREVYEQYF. CDR3 in DNA: TGCAGTGCAAGGGACTCGCGTGAGGTCTACGAGCAGTACTTC.

At least ten counts were recorded for this clonotype. The chain recombines TRBV10-3 with TRBJ2-5, with D perhaps matching TRBD1 (5 bases). The CDR3 is 13 amino acids. V was pared by 4 bases and J by 5 bases, with 11 bases between. Germline V lookup: CDR1 ENHRY, CDR2 SYGVKD. The CDR3 nucleotides read TGTGCCATCAGTGTGACAGCTGGGGAGACCCAGTACTTC. Its translation: CAISVTAGETQYF.

The J gene is TRBJ2-7, the V gene TRBV6-1; 8 bases match TRBD1. In germline, CDR1 is MNHNS, CDR2 SASEGT. The CDR3 contains 13 residues. V lost 7 bases and J lost 6; bases outside the gene matches: 8. The DNA of the CDR3 is TGTGCCAGCACCCGGACAGGGAATCGCGAGCAGTACTTC. Its protein product is CASTRTGNREQYF.

The gene calls are TRBV6-5 and TRBJ2-7; 11 nucleotides align to TRBD1. The V gene end was trimmed by 2 bases and the J gene end by 3 bases; junction bases not matched to a gene: 12. Looked up from germline, CDR1 is MNHEY and CDR2 is SVGAGI. The CDR3 sequence is 18 residues long. CDR3 DNA: TGTGCCAGCAGTTACCCCACCTCAAGGACAGGGGGCTACTACGAGCAGTACTTC. Protein sequence: CASSYPTSRTGGYYEQYF.

The chain links TRBV5-1 to TRBJ1-1; D perhaps matches TRBD1 (6 bases). The ends were cut back, 7 bases at V and 0 bases at J, with 19 bases in the middle. The CDR3 totals 16 residues. Germline CDR1 SGHRS, CDR2 YFSETQ. The CDR3 is CASRHDRLLLNTEAFF. CDR3 sequence (DNA): TGCGCCAGCCGGCACGACAGGCTCCTATTGAACACTGAAGCTTTCTTT.

As concerns this clonotype: A read error is likely here: a far larger clone is one base away. The chain recombines TRBV11-3 with TRBJ1-1; D unresolved. CDR3 length: 17 amino acids. In germline, CDR1 is SGHNT, CDR2 YENEEA. CDR3 bases: TGTGCCAGCAGTCCGTTTCTACTGGTCAGGAACGATCCTGAAGCTCTCTTT. As protein: CASSPFLLVRNDPEALF.

Ten or more counts support this clonotype. This rearrangement joins TRBV7-8 to TRBJ2-7, with D possibly being TRBD1 (6 bases). The germline V and J ends were trimmed by 0 bases and 3 bases, with 18 bases remaining between them. Looked up from germline, CDR1 is SGHVS and CDR2 is FQNEAQ. This CDR3 comprises 17 residues. As DNA, the CDR3 is TGTGCCAGCAGCTTAGCTTGGGGCGCAGGGGAAGGCTACGAGCAGTACTTC. Protein product: CASSLAWGAGEGYEQYF.

V usage is TRBV10-2 and J usage is TRBJ2-2; D gene unclear. In germline, CDR1 is WSHSY, CDR2 SAAADI. The CDR3 is 16 residues long. The V and J ends lost 2 bases and 6 bases respectively, with 16 bases between them. The CDR3 here is CASSETFGSAAGELFF. CDR3 nucleotides: TGCGCCAGCAGTGAGACTTTTGGTAGTGCGGCCGGGGAGCTGTTTTTT.

The V gene is TRBV6-5, the J gene TRBJ2-5; TRBD1 might be the D (7 bases). V was shortened by 3 bases and J by 4 bases, with 15 bases between the two germline ends. CDR1 and CDR2 from the germline V gene are MNHEY and SVGAGI. The CDR3 contains 15 residues. The CDR3 coding sequence is TGTGCCAGCAGTTATGGAGGGGGCTTTGGAGAGACCCAGTACTTC. It encodes CASSYGGGFGETQYF.

About this clonotype: The junction differs from germline at one of its ends, possibly a read error. This sequence joins TRBV2 and TRBJ2-4; TRBD1 aligns across 7 bases. The CDR3 has 12 residues. Germline CDR1 and CDR2: SNHLY and FYNNEI. CDR3 amino acids: CASYRPGTAKHF. The CDR3 DNA reads as TGTGCCAGCTACCGACCCGGGACAGCGAAGCACTTC. Combining the CDR3 with reference TRBV2 and TRBJ2-4 gives the whole variable domain EPEVTQTPSHQVTQMGQEVILRCVPISNHLYFYWYRQILGQKVEFLVSFYNNEISEKSEIFDDQFSVERPDGSNFTLKIRSTKLEDSAMYFCASYRPGTAKHFGAGTRLSVL.

The chain combines TRBV7-9 with TRBJ1-2, with 8 bases lining up with TRBD1. CDR1 SEHNR and CDR2 FQNEAQ come from the germline V gene (reference sequence). Trimming cost V 5 bases and J 8 bases; bases outside gene matches: 4. The CDR3 has 12 amino acids. The CDR3 DNA reads TGTGCCAGCAGCCAGGACAGGGCCGGCTACACCTTC. This sequence encodes CASSQDRAGYTF. The whole variable domain, remainder taken from reference TRBV7-9 and TRBJ1-2, is DTGVSQNPRHKITKRGQNVTFRCDPISEHNRLYWYRQTLGQGPEFLTYFQNEAQLEKSRLLSDRFSAERPKGSFSTLEIQRTEQGDSAMYLCASSQDRAGYTFGSGTRLTVV.